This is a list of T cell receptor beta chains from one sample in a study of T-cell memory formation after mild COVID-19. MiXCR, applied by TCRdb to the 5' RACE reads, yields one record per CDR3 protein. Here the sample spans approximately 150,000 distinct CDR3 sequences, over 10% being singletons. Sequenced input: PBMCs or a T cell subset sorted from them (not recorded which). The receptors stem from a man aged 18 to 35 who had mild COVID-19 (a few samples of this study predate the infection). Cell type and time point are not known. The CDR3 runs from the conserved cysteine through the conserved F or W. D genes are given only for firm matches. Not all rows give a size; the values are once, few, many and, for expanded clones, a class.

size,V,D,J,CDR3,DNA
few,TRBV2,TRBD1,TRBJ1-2,CASSEDRGGYTF,TGTGCCAGCAGTGAAGACAGGGGTGGCTACACCTTC
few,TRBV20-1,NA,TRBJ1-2,CSARSTWDTFYGYTF,TGCAGTGCTAGGTCCACTTGGGACACCTTCTATGGCTACACCTTC
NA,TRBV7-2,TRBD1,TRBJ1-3,CASSITGDGNTIYF,TGTGCCAGCAGCATCACAGGGGATGGAAACACCATATATTTT
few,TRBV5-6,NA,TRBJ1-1,CASSLGGRAEAFF,TGTGCCAGCAGCTTGGGGGGCAGGGCTGAAGCTTTCTTT
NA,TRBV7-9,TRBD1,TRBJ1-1,CASSFPDRGDSFF,TGTGCCAGCAGCTTTCCCGACAGGGGGGATTCTTTCTTT
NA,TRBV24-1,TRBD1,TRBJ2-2,CATSAGTANTGELFF,TGTGCCACCAGCGCCGGGACAGCGAACACCGGGGAGCTGTTTTTT
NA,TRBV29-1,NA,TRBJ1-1,CSVEDTPVAEAFF,TGCAGCGTTGAAGATACCCCTGTGGCTGAAGCTTTCTTT
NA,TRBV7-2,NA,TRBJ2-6,CASSSRGRDIAGANVLTF,TGTGCCAGCAGCTCCCGGGGCAGGGACATCGCTGGGGCCAACGTCCTGACTTTC
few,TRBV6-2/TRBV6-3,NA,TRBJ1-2,CASSYRISYYGYTF,TGTGCCAGCAGTTACAGAATTTCCTACTATGGCTACACCTTC
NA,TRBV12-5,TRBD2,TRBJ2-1,CASGSQRGSRNEQFF,TGTGCTAGTGGTTCCCAGCGGGGGAGCCGCAATGAGCAGTTCTTC
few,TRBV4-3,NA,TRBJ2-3,CASSQWGEADTQYF,TGCGCCAGCAGCCAATGGGGAGAGGCAGATACGCAGTATTTT
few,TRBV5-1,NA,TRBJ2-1,CASCASGFAYNEQFF,TGCGCCAGCTGCGCCAGCGGGTTTGCCTACAATGAGCAGTTCTTC
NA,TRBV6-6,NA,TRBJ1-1,CASSWVRNTEAFF,TGTGCCAGCAGTTGGGTAAGGAACACTGAAGCTTTCTTT
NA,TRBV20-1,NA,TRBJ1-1,CSVVMLLSAEAFF,TGCAGTGTCGTGATGCTCTTAAGCGCTGAAGCTTTCTTT
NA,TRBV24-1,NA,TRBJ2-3,CATSYTDTQYF,TGTGCCACCAGTTACACAGATACGCAGTATTTT
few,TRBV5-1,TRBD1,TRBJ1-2,CASSPGQGMAGYTF,TGCGCCAGCAGCCCGGGACAGGGGATGGCTGGCTACACCTTC
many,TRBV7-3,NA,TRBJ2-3,CASSGPPKDTQYF,TGTGCCAGCAGCGGCCCTCCAAAGGATACGCAGTATTTT
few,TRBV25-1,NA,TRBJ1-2,CASSEFQGGYTF,TGTGCCAGCAGTGAATTCCAAGGTGGCTACACCTTC
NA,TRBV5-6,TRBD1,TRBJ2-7,CASSGPGTDEQYF,TGTGCCAGCAGCGGCCCCGGGACAGACGAGCAGTACTTC
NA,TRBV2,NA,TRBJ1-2,CASIYSIYGYTF,TGTGCCAGCATTTACAGCATCTATGGCTACACCTTC
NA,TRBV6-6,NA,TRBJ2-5,CASSYLRTVQETQYF,TGTGCCAGCAGTTACCTCCGGACTGTACAAGAGACCCAGTACTTC
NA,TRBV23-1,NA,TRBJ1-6,CASSQADRRYNSPLHF,TGCGCCAGCAGTCAAGCTGACAGGCGCTATAATTCACCCCTCCACTTT
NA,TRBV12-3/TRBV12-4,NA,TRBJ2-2,CASSWGGGPGLTGELFF,TGTGCCAGCAGTTGGGGCGGAGGGCCAGGCCTAACCGGGGAGCTGTTTTTT
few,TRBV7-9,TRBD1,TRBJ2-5,CASSLVGRGPPGTQYF,TGTGCCAGCAGCTTAGTGGGCAGGGGGCCCCCCGGGACCCAGTACTTC
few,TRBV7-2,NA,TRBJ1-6,CASSLNFVTPLHF,TGTGCCAGCAGCTTAAATTTTGTAACCCCCCTCCACTTT
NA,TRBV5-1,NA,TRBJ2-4,CASSLWGQGDIQYF,TGCGCCAGCAGCTTGTGGGGTCAAGGGGACATTCAGTACTTC
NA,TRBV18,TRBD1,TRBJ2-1,CASSSGTGGDERFF,TGTGCCAGCTCGTCCGGGACAGGGGGCGATGAGCGGTTCTTC
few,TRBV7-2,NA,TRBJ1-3,CASSPWGSTGNTIYF,TGTGCCAGCAGCCCCTGGGGGTCTACTGGAAACACCATATATTTT
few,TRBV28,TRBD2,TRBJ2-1,CASSLWRGTSGLNEQFF,TGTGCCAGCAGTTTATGGAGGGGGACTAGCGGTTTGAATGAGCAGTTCTTC
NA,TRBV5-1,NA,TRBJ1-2,CASSLARPGFNYGYTF,TGCGCCAGCAGCTTGGCCCGGCCAGGGTTCAACTATGGCTACACCTTC
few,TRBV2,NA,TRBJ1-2,CASSRGDGYTF,TGTGCCAGCAGCCGGGGCGATGGCTACACCTTC
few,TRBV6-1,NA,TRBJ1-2,CASSEQGGRANYGYTF,TGTGCCAGCAGTGAACAAGGGGGGCGAGCTAACTATGGCTACACCTTC
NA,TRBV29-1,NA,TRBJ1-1,CSVARTDLITEAFF,TGCAGCGTAGCACGGACAGACCTTATAACTGAAGCTTTCTTT
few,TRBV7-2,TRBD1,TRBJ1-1,CASSRDRALKAEAFF,TGTGCCAGCAGCAGGGACAGGGCGCTGAAGGCTGAAGCTTTCTTT
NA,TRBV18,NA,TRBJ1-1,CASSPTEEGTEAFF,TGTGCCAGCTCCCCGACAGAGGAGGGGACTGAAGCTTTCTTT
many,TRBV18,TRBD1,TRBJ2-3,CASSRYTGTASTDTQYF,TGTGCCAGCTCACGATACACCGGGACAGCTAGCACAGATACGCAGTATTTT
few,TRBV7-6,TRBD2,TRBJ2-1,CASSLLAGGLNEQFF,TGTGCCAGCAGCTTACTGGCGGGGGGGCTGAATGAGCAGTTCTTC
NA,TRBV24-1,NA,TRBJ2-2,CATSDLGGDTGELFF,TGTGCCACCAGTGATTTGGGGGGAGACACCGGGGAGCTGTTTTTT
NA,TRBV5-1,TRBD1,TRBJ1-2,CASSPGQGLTYNGYTF,TGCGCCAGCAGCCCAGGACAGGGGTTGACCTATAATGGCTACACCTTC
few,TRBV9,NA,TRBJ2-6,CASSVGLNSGANVLTF,TGTGCCAGCAGCGTAGGCCTGAACTCTGGGGCCAACGTCCTGACTTTC
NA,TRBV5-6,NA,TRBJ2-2,CASSPDPYTGELFF,TGTGCCAGCAGCCCTGACCCGTACACCGGGGAGCTGTTTTTT
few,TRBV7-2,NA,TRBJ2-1,CASSPKIRIGANEQFF,TGTGCTAGCAGCCCGAAGATCAGGATAGGGGCCAATGAGCAGTTCTTC
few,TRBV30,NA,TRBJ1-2,CAWSGQGYYGYTF,TGTGCCTGGAGTGGGCAGGGTTATTATGGCTACACCTTC
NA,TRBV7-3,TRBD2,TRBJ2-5,CASSSMGGGEETQYF,TGTGCCAGCAGCTCGATGGGGGGAGGGGAAGAGACCCAGTACTTC
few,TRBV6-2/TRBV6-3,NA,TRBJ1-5,CASSYSAGYQPQHF,TGTGCCAGCAGTTACTCTGCGGGGTATCAGCCCCAGCATTTT
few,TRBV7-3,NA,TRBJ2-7,CASSLQGGYEQYF,TGTGCCAGCAGCTTACAGGGCGGCTACGAGCAGTACTTC
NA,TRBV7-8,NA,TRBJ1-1,CASGPLRANTEAFF,TGTGCCAGCGGCCCTTTGAGGGCCAACACTGAAGCTTTCTTT
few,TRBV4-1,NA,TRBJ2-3,CASSQVGYTAGSRYTQYF,TGCGCCAGCAGCCAAGTCGGCTACACAGCAGGTAGCAGATACACGCAGTATTTT
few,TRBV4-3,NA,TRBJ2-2,CASRRSRANTGELFF,TGCGCCAGTAGGAGGTCGCGCGCGAACACCGGGGAGCTGTTTTTT
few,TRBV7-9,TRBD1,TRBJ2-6,CASSDRQGAGGANVLTF,TGTGCCAGCAGCGACCGACAGGGGGCAGGTGGGGCCAACGTCCTGACTTTC
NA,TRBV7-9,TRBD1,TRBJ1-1,CASSLFQGAEAFF,TGTGCCAGCAGCTTATTTCAGGGGGCTGAAGCTTTCTTT
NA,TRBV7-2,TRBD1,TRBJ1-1,CASSSEDRGSGAFF,TGTGCCAGCAGCTCAGAAGACAGGGGGAGTGGGGCTTTCTTT